This entry concerns a single T cell receptor (beta chain). RNA was isolated and reverse transcribed to cDNA, the sequencing template. Clones were sequenced by immunoSEQ multiplex PCR, and TCRdb holds only the in-frame ones, with some missing. The data hold around 120,000 clones, with roughly two fifths observed a single time. V was cut by 9 bases and J by 6 bases, with 17 bases left in between. The CDR3 totals 13 residues. CDR1 is SGDLS, CDR2 YYNGEE, per germline. This record belongs to a study of CD8+ T cells in alopecia areata. The overall study: Treated individuals took tofacitinib by mouth, 5 to 10 mg twice daily.

Collection of lesional scalp punch biopsies and peripheral blood was performed in alopecia areata patients. PBMCs, the starting material, were the source of sorted CD4+ and CD8+ T cells. The source is a human donor with alopecia areata. This sequence joins TRBV9 and TRBJ2-3; D gene ambiguous. Sequenced: CD4+ T cells sorted from blood. CDR3 bases: TGTGCCACCGGAAGGCCCCCCTCCGATACGCAGTATTTT. Translated: CATGRPPSDTQYF. The complete variable domain, with remaining parts taken from reference TRBV9 and TRBJ2-3, reads DSGVTQTPKHLITATGQRVTLRCSPRSGDLSVYWYQQSLDQGLQFLIQYYNGEERAKGNILERFSAQQFPDLHSELNLSSLELGDSALYFCATGRPPSDTQYFGPGTRLTVL.